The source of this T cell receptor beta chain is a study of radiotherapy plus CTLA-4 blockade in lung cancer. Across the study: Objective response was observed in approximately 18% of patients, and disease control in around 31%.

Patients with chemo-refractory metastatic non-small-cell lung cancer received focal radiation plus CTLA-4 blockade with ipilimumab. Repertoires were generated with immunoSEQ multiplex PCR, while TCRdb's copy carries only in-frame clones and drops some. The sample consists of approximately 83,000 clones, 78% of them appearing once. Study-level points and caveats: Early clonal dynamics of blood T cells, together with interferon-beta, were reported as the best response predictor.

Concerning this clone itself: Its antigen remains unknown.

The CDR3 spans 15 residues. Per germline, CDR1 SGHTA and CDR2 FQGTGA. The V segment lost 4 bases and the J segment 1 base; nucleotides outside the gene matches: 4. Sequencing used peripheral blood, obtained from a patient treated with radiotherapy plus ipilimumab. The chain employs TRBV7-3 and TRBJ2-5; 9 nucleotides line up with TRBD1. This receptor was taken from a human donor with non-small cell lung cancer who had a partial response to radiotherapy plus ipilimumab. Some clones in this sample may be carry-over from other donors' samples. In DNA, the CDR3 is TGTGCCAGCAGCTCAAACAGGGGGCCCCAAGAGACCCAGTACTTC. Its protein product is CASSSNRGPQETQYF.